This T cell receptor (beta chain) was identified in a study of CD8+CD57+ T cells in acquired aplastic anemia. Unmatched junction bases numbered 11, after V lost 2 bases and J lost 6 bases. Germline V CDR1 and CDR2: SGDLS, YYNGEE. The CDR3 is 16 residues long. Individuals selected for sequencing had exhibited CD8+CD57+ cell expansion on flow cytometry. This clonotype was seen a few times. Both TCR beta VDJ combination and CDR3 sequence profiling were carried out. Genomic DNA was the template for this profiling. MiXCR was run by TCRdb on the reads, yielding one entry per CDR3 protein. The sample consists of more than 70,000 distinct CDR3 sequences, roughly three quarters of them appearing once.

The sequenced sample was sorted CD4+, CD8+, or CD8+CD57+ T cells (not recorded which) from PBMCs. The chain combines TRBV9 with TRBJ2-1, with 7 bases lining up with TRBD2. The clonotype was recovered from a human donor with aplastic anemia. CDR3 coding DNA: TGTGCCAGCAGCGTTTACGCGGGAGCGGCGGGCAATGAGCAGTTCTTC. This translates into CASSVYAGAAGNEQFF.